The 10 T cell receptor beta chains below all came from one sample that was sequenced in a study of blood T cell repertoires in COVID-19. Sequenced by immunoSEQ multiplex PCR; TCRdb stores in-frame clones only, minus some. The sample includes 220,000 or so clones, approximately 90% of them seen just once. The sequenced sample was peripheral blood. The source is a woman between 45 and 60 years old with COVID-19, enrolled during active disease.

V is TRBV19 and J is TRBJ2-3; 9 positions match TRBD2. The CDR3 runs 14 residues. CDR1 and CDR2 (germline): LNHDA, SQIVND (reference sequence). Trimming took 7 bases from V and 1 from J; bases not matched to a gene: 3. CDR3 residues: CASNERGGTDTQYF. The DNA of the CDR3 is TGTGCCAGTAATGAGCGGGGGGGCACAGATACGCAGTATTTT.

The V gene is TRBV19, the J gene TRBJ1-1; TRBD1 aligns across 8 bases. The CDR3 contains 15 residues. Germline V gene data show CDR1 as LNHDA and CDR2 as SQIVND (reference sequence). V gave up 6 bases and J gave up 5 bases; unmatched junction bases: 11. In nucleotides, the CDR3 is TGTGCCAGTAGCGAGACAGGGGTGGTTATAACTGAAGCTTTCTTT. Its protein product is CASSETGVVITEAFF. Complete variable domain (other parts from reference TRBV19 and TRBJ1-1): DGGITQSPKYLFRKEGQNVTLSCEQNLNHDAMYWYRQDPGQGLRLIYYSQIVNDFQKGDIAEGYSVSREKKESFPLTVTSAQKNPTAFYLCASSETGVVITEAFFGQGTRLTVV.

The V gene is TRBV7-9, the J gene TRBJ1-1, with D tentatively TRBD1 (5 bases). The V end was cut by 2 bases, the J end by 1 base, with 11 bases between. Germline V gene lookup returns CDR1 SEHNR and CDR2 FQNEAQ (reference sequence). CDR3 length equals 15 residues. CDR3 nucleotides: TGTGCCAGCAGCTTATCAGGGTTTGGGAACACTGAAGCTTTCTTT. It codes for CASSLSGFGNTEAFF.

The chain employs TRBV5-1 and TRBJ2-5, with TRBD1 as a possible D gene (6 bases). The germline CDR1 and CDR2 sequences are SGHRS and YFSETQ. Trimming removed 2 bases from V and 4 bases from J, with 12 bases in between. There are 14 residues in the CDR3. The CDR3 loop reads CASSLNRAGETQYF. The CDR3 DNA is TGCGCCAGCAGCTTAAACAGGGCTGGAGAGACCCAGTACTTC. The full variable domain, with the rest looked up from reference TRBV5-1 and TRBJ2-5, is KAGVTQTPRYLIKTRGQQVTLSCSPISGHRSVSWYQQTPGQGLQFLFEYFSETQRNKGNFPGRFSGRQFSNSRSEMNVSTLELGDSALYLCASSLNRAGETQYFGPGTRLLVL.

Worth noting for this clone: The sample has other DNA sequences that encode this CDR3 too. J is TRBJ2-4 and V is TRBV3-1 (or the pseudogene TRBV3-2), with D possibly being TRBD1 (6 bases). The CDR3 loop spans 17 amino acids. The germline CDR1 and CDR2 sequences are LGHDT and YNNKEL (reference sequence). V dropped 1 base and J dropped 1 base, with 14 bases sitting between them. The CDR3 loop reads CASSQVPGGRAKNIQYF. In DNA, the CDR3 is TGTGCCAGCAGCCAAGTTCCTGGGGGCCGGGCCAAAAACATTCAGTACTTC.

The chain carries TRBV13 and TRBJ2-3; 7 bases align to TRBD2. V shed 5 bases and J 3 bases; nucleotides not matched to a gene: 8. Per germline, CDR1 PRHDT and CDR2 FYEKMQ (reference sequence). The CDR3 is 15 amino acids. DNA for the CDR3: TGTGCCAGCAGCCTTAGGACTAGTGTTACAGATACGCAGTATTTT. Its protein product is CASSLRTSVTDTQYF.

A note on this clone: A read error may account for a junction end that differs from germline. J is TRBJ2-7 and V is TRBV28; maybe TRBD2 (6 bases). The CDR3 is 13 amino acids. Germline V gives CDR1 MDHEN, CDR2 SYDVKM. Here the CDR3 DNA reads TGTGCCAGCAGTTTGGTTAGGCGGGGCCCTCCTCACTTC. It is translated as CASSLVRRGPPHF.

This clone occurred once. The J gene is TRBJ2-6, the V gene TRBV13; perhaps TRBD1 as D (6 bases). Looked up from germline, CDR1 is PRHDT and CDR2 is FYEKMQ (reference sequence). V was shortened by 5 bases and J by 2 bases, with 19 bases between the two germline ends. The CDR3 spans 18 residues. The CDR3 sequence is CASSPLGQGMTGANVLTF. CDR3 DNA sequence: TGTGCCAGCAGCCCCCTCGGGCAGGGGATGACTGGGGCCAACGTCCTGACTTTC. The whole variable domain, remainder taken from reference TRBV13 and TRBJ2-6, is AAGVIQSPRHLIKEKRETATLKCYPIPRHDTVYWYQQGPGQDPQFLISFYEKMQSDKGSIPDRFSAQQFSDYHSELNMSSLELGDSALYFCASSPLGQGMTGANVLTFGAGSRLTVL.

The V gene is TRBV19, the J gene TRBJ2-2; 7 nucleotides align to TRBD1. With 3 bases clipped from V and 1 base from J, the junction kept 5 bases outside the gene matches. In germline, CDR1 is LNHDA, CDR2 SQIVND (reference sequence). This CDR3 contains 16 residues. The CDR3 spells CASSIRRGRNTGELFF. The CDR3 DNA sequence: TGTGCCAGTAGTATCCGAAGGGGGCGGAACACCGGGGAGCTGTTTTTT.

The chain combines TRBV7-4 with TRBJ1-5; D unclear. Trimming removed 2 bases at V and 1 base at J, with 27 bases between. The germline V gene has CDR1 SGHVT and CDR2 SQSDAQ. The CDR3 spans 21 residues. The CDR3: CASSLTRLPQPPELSNQPQHF. CDR3 bases: TGTGCCAGCAGCTTAACCCGCCTACCACAACCCCCCGAACTAAGCAATCAGCCCCAGCATTTT.